Here is one TCR beta chain with its context. Its matching antigen is unknown. The V end lost 1 base, the J end lost 4 bases, and 6 bases lay between the germline ends. The CDR3 totals 13 residues. Germline V lookup: CDR1 SGHDT, CDR2 YYEEEE. The entry originates in a study of OX40 agonist ivuxolimab in advanced cancers. Across the whole study: Patients assigned to dose escalation were diagnosed with hepatocellular carcinoma, melanoma, renal cell or head and neck cancer.

Assay: immunoSEQ multiplex PCR; the TCRdb copy retains only in-frame clones and omits some. This table has tens of thousands of clones, over 90% appearing once. With baseline, cycle 4 day 1, and cycle 7 day 1 as timepoints, blood was sampled. Regarding the study as a whole: At 0.1 to 3.0 mg/kg, CD4+ and CD8+ blood T cells expanded clonally by week 6.

The source of this sequence is an adult with an advanced solid tumor such as melanoma, head and neck, liver or kidney cancer. The chain joins TRBV5-6 to TRBJ2-1; D gene unclear. The sequenced sample was CD4+ or CD8+ T cells sorted from blood, obtained in a trial of the OX40 agonist ivuxolimab. CDR3 residues: CASSLTDYNEQFF. The CDR3 DNA follows: TGTGCCAGCAGCTTGACAGATTACAATGAGCAGTTCTTC.